This T cell receptor beta chain was captured by sequencing in a study of shared clonotypes between healthy human individuals. For each subset, genomic DNA was distributed in equal portions over several immunoSEQ plates. Only in-frame clones appear in the TCRdb table, and some are missing; sequencing was by immunoSEQ multiplex PCR. This table has roughly 2,300,000 clones, 85% to 95% appearing once. The CDR3 totals 15 residues. Germline assignment: CDR1 LGHNA and CDR2 YNFKEQ. The junction had 5 bases not matched to a gene; V was cut back by 0 bases and J by 4 bases. Sequencing used naive CD4+ T cells from PBMCs. Regarding subset: CD45RA+ positively selected. The receptor comes from a man between 18 and 29 years old in good health. Some clones in this sample may be carry-over from other donors' samples. This sequence joins TRBV4-2 and TRBJ2-7; 8 nucleotides align to TRBD1. This CDR3 reads CASSQDPRDRYEQYF. CDR3 DNA sequence: TGTGCCAGCAGCCAAGACCCCCGGGACAGGTACGAGCAGTACTTC.